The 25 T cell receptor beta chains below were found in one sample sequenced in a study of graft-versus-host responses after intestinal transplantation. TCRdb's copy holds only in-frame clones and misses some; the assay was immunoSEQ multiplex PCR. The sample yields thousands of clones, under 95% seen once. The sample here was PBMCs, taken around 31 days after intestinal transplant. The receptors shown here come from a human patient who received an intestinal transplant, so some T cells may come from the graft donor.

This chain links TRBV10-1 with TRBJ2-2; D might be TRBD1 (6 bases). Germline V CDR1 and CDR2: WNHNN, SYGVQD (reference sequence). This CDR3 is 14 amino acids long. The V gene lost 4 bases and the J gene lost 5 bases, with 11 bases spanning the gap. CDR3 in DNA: TGCGCCAGCAGTGGATCAGGGGTTACCGGGGAGCTGTTTTTT. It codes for CASSGSGVTGELFF.

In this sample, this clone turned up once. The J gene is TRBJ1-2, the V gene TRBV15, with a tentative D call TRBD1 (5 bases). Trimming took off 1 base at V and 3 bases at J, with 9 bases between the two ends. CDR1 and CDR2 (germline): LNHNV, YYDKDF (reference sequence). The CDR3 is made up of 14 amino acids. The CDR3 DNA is TGTGCCACCAGCAGAGTGGGCAGGGACTATGGCTACACCTTC. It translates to CATSRVGRDYGYTF.

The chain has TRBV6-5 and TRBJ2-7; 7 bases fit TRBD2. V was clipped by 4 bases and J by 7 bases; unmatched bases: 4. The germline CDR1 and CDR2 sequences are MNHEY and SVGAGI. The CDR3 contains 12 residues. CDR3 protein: CASSSTGGEQYF. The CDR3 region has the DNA TGTGCCAGCAGTTCGACGGGAGGAGAGCAGTACTTC.

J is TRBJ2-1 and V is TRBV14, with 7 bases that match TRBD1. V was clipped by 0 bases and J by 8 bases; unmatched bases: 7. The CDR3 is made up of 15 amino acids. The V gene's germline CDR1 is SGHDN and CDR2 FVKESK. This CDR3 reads CASSQEVGGRDEQFF. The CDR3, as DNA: TGTGCCAGCAGCCAAGAAGTAGGGGGCAGAGATGAGCAGTTCTTC.

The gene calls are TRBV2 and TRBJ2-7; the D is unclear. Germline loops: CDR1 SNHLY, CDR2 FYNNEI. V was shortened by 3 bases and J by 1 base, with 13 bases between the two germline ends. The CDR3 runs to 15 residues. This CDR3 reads CASSDRAVASYEQYF. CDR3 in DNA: TGTGCCAGCAGTGACCGGGCCGTAGCATCCTACGAGCAGTACTTC. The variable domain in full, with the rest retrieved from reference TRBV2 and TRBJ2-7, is EPEVTQTPSHQVTQMGQEVILRCVPISNHLYFYWYRQILGQKVEFLVSFYNNEISEKSEIFDDQFSVERPDGSNFTLKIRSTKLEDSAMYFCASSDRAVASYEQYFGPGTRLTVT.

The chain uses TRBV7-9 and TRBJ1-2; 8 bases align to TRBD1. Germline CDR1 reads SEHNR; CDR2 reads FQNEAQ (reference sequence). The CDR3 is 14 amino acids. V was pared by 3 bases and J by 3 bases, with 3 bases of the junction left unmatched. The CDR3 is CASSFAGGDYGYTF. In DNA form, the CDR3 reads TGTGCCAGCAGCTTCGCAGGGGGCGACTATGGCTACACCTTC. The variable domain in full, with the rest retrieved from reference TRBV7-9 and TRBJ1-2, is DTGVSQNPRHKITKRGQNVTFRCDPISEHNRLYWYRQTLGQGPEFLTYFQNEAQLEKSRLLSDRFSAERPKGSFSTLEIQRTEQGDSAMYLCASSFAGGDYGYTFGSGTRLTVV.

The CDR3 coding sequence is TGCGCCAGCAGCCCCTCGACAGGGGCCACCTACGAGCAGTACTTC. Its translation is CASSPSTGATYEQYF. The V gene is TRBV4-1, the J gene TRBJ2-7; 8 bases align to TRBD1. Germline lookup yields CDR1 MGHRA and CDR2 YSYEKL. Losses at the gene ends were 4 bases for V and 2 bases for J; bases not matched to a gene: 7. CDR3 length: 15 amino acids.

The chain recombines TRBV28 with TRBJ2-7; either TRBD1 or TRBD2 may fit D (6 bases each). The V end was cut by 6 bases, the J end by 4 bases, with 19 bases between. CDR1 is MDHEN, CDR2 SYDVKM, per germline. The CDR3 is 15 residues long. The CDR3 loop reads CASRLGWQGTYEQYF. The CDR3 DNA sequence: TGTGCCAGCAGGTTGGGGTGGCAGGGGACTTACGAGCAGTACTTC.

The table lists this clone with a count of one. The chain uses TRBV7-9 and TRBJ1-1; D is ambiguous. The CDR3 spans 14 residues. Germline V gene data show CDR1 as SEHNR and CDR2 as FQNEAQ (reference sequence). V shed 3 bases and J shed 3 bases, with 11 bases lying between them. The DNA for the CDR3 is TGTGCCAGCAGCTTCGTCAGGCCATACACTGAAGCTTTCTTT. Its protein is CASSFVRPYTEAFF.

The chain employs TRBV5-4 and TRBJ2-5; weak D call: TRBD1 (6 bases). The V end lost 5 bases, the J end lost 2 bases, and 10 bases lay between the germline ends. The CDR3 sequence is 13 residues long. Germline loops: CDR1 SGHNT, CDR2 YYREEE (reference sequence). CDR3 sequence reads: CASRDGQQETQYF. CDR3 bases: TGTGCCAGCAGGGACGGACAGCAAGAGACCCAGTACTTC.

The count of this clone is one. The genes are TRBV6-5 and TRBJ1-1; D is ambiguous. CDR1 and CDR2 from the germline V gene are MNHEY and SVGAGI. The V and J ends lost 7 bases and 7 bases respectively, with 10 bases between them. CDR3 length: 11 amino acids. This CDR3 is CASIDGIEAFF. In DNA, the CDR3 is TGTGCCAGCATTGATGGGATTGAAGCTTTCTTT.

The CDR3 is CASGLQGAGEQYF. The CDR3 DNA is TGTGCTAGTGGTTTGCAGGGGGCAGGAGAGCAGTACTTC. The V gene is TRBV12-5, the J gene TRBJ2-7; 8 nucleotides match TRBD1. J was trimmed by 7 bases and V by 2 bases; bases with no gene match: 4. CDR1 LGHNT and CDR2 FRNRAP come from the germline V gene. The CDR3 sequence is 13 residues long.

The CDR3 loop is CASSLRSVNEQYF. The CDR3 coding sequence is TGCGCCAGCAGTCTACGGAGTGTGAACGAGCAGTACTTC. V usage is TRBV4-1 and J usage is TRBJ2-7; D is unresolved. Trimming removed 6 bases from V and 5 bases from J, with 14 bases in between. Per the germline V gene, CDR1 is MGHRA and CDR2 is YSYEKL. This CDR3 has 13 amino acids.

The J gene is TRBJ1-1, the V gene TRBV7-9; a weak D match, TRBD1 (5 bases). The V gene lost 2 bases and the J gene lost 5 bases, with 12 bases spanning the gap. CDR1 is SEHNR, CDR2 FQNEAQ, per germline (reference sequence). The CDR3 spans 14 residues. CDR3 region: CASSLPREVTEAFF. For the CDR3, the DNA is TGTGCCAGCAGCTTACCCAGGGAAGTAACTGAAGCTTTCTTT.

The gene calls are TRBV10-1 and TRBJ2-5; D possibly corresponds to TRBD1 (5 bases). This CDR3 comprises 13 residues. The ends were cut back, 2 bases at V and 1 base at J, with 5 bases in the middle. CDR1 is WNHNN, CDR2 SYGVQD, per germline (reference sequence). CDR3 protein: CASSEDSQETQYF. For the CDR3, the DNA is TGCGCCAGCAGTGAGGACAGCCAAGAGACCCAGTACTTC.

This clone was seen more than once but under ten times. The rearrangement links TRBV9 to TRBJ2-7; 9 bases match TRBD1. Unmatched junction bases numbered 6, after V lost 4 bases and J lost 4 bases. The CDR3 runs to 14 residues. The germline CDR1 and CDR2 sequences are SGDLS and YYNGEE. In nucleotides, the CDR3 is TGTGCCAGCAGCCCGGGACAGGGAGGTTACGAGCAGTACTTC. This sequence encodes CASSPGQGGYEQYF.

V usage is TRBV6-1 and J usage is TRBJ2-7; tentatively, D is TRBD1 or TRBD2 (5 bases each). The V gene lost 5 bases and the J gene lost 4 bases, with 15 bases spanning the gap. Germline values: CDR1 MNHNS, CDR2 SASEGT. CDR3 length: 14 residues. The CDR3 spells CASSQGDRDYEQYF. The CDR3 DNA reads TGTGCCAGCAGTCAGGGAGACAGAGATTACGAGCAGTACTTC.

CDR3 coding DNA: TGTGCCAGCAGCTTGCAAGCTAGCGGGGGGCCTAACCCCTACGAGCAGTACTTC. Translation gives CASSLQASGGPNPYEQYF. The chain has TRBV5-6 and TRBJ2-7; TRBD2 matches at 11 bases. V gave up 1 base and J gave up 2 bases; unmatched junction bases: 11. The CDR3 is 18 residues long. Germline CDR1 SGHDT, CDR2 YYEEEE. Supplemented by reference TRBV5-6 and TRBJ2-7, the full variable domain reads DAGVTQSPTHLIKTRGQQVTLRCSPKSGHDTVSWYQQALGQGPQFIFQYYEEEERQRGNFPDRFSGHQFPNYSSELNVNALLLGDSALYLCASSLQASGGPNPYEQYFGPGTRLTVT.

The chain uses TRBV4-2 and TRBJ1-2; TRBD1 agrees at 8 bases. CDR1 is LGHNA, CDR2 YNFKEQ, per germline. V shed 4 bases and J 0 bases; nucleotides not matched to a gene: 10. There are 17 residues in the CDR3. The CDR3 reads CASSRRPGTGTNYGYTF. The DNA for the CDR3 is TGTGCCAGCAGCCGCAGACCGGGGACAGGAACTAACTATGGCTACACCTTC.

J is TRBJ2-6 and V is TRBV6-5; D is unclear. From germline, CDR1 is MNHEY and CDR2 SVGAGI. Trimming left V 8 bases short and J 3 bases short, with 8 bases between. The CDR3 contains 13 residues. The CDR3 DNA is TGTGCCAGCTTCGGTGGTGGGGCCAACGTCCTGACTTTC. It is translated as CASFGGGANVLTF.

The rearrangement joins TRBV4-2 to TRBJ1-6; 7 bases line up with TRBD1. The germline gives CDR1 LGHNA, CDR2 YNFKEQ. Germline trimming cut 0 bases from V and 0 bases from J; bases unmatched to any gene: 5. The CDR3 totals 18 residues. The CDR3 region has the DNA TGTGCCAGCAGCCAAGAAAGGGGGCCTCGCTCCTATAATTCACCCCTCCACTTT. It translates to CASSQERGPRSYNSPLHF.

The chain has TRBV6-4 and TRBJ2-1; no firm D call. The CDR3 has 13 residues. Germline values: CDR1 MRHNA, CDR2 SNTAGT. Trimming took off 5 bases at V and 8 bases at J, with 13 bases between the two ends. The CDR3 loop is CASSSARLDEQFF. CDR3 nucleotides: TGTGCCAGCAGTTCAGCGAGGTTAGATGAGCAGTTCTTC.

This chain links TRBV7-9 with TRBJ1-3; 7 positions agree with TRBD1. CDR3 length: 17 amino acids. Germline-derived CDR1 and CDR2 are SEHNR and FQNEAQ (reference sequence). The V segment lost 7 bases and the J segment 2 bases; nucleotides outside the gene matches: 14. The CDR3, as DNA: TGTGCCAGCACCGATCCCGGTGCAGGGGGAGCTGGAAACACCATATATTTT. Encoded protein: CASTDPGAGGAGNTIYF.

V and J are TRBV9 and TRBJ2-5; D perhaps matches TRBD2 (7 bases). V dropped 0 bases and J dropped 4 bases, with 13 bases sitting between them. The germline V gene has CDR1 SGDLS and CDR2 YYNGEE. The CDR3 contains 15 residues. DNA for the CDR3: TGTGCCAGCAGCGTAGAGGGAGGGGGGGGAGAGACCCAGTACTTC. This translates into CASSVEGGGGETQYF.

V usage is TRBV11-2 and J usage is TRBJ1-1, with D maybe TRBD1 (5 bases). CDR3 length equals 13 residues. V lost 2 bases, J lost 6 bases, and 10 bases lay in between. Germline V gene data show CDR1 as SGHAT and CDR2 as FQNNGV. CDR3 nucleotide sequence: TGTGCCAGCAGCTTATTCAGGGAGGCTGAAGCTTTCTTT. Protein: CASSLFREAEAFF.